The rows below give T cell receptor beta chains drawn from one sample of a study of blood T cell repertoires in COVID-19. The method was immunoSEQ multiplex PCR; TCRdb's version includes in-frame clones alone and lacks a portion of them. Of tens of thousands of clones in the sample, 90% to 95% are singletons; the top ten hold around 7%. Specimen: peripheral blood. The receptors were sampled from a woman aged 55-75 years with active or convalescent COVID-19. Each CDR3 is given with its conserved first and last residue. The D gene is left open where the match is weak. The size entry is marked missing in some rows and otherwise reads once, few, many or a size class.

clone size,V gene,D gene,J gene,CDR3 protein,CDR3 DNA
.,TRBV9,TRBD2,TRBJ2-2,CASSVAPGLAPQGNTGELFF,TGTGCCAGCAGCGTTGCACCGGGACTAGCCCCCCAGGGGAACACCGGGGAGCTGTTTTTT
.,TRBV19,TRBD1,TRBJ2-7,CASSIEDRGDEQYF,TGTGCCAGTAGTATAGAGGACAGGGGGGACGAGCAGTACTTC
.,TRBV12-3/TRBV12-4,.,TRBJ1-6,CASSQGHSPLHF,TGTGCCAGCAGTCAGGGGCATTCACCCCTCCACTTT
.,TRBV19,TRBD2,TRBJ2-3,CAGRLAGGRDTQYF,TGTGCCGGGCGACTAGCGGGAGGCCGAGATACGCAGTATTTT
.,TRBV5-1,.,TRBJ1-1,CASSRSTANTEAFF,TGCGCCAGCAGTCGATCGACAGCGAACACTGAAGCTTTCTTT
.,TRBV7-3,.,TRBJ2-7,CASSSTGLTYEQYF,TGTGCCAGCAGCTCGACAGGTTTGACCTACGAGCAGTACTTC
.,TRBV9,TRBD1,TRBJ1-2,CASSDRDRELPNYGYTF,TGTGCCAGCAGCGACCGGGACAGGGAACTCCCTAACTATGGCTACACCTTC
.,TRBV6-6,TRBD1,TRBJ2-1,CASSYGQGASDEQFF,TGTGCCAGCAGTTACGGGCAGGGGGCTTCCGATGAGCAGTTCTTC
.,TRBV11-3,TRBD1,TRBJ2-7,CASSSLDRAEQYF,TGTGCCAGCAGCTCCTTGGACAGGGCCGAGCAGTACTTC
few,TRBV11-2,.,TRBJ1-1,CASSFRGGEAEAFF,TGTGCCAGCAGCTTCCGGGGGGGGGAAGCTGAAGCTTTCTTT